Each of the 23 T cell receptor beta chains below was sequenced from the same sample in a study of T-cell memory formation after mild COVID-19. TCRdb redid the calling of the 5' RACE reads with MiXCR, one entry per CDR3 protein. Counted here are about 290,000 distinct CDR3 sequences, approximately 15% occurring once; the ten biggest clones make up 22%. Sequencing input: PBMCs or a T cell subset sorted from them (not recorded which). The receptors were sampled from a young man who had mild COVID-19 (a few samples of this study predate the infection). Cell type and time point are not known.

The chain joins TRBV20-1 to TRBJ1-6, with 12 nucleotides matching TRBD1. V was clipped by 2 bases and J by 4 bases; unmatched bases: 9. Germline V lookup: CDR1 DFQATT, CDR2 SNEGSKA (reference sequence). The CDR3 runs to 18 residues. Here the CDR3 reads CSARIPGQGAHYNSPLHF. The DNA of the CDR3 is TGCAGTGCTAGAATCCCGGGACAGGGGGCCCATTATAATTCACCCCTCCACTTT.

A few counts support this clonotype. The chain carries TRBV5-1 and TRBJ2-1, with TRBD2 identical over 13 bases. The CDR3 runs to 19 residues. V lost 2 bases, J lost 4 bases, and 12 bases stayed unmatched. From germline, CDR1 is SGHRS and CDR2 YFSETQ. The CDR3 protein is CASSFFSRLAGGRYNEQFF. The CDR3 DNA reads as TGCGCCAGCAGCTTCTTCTCCAGACTAGCGGGGGGCCGGTACAATGAGCAGTTCTTC.

The DNA of the CDR3 is TGTGCCAGCAGCTCAGGAGGGCAGGGGGCCACTGAAGCTTTCTTT. Its protein product is CASSSGGQGATEAFF. This rearrangement joins TRBV11-2 to TRBJ1-1, with 8 bases fitting TRBD1. Trimming at V came to 4 bases and at J to 4 bases, leaving 8 bases not matched to a gene. The CDR3 sequence is 15 residues long. Germline CDR1 reads SGHAT; CDR2 reads FQNNGV.

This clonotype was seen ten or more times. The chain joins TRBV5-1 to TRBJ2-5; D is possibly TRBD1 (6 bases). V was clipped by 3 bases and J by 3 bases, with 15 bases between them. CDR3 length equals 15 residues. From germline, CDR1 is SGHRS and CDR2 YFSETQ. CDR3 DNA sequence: TGCGCCAGCAGCTACTCCGGGACAAAAGAAGAGACCCAGTACTTC. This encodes CASSYSGTKEETQYF.

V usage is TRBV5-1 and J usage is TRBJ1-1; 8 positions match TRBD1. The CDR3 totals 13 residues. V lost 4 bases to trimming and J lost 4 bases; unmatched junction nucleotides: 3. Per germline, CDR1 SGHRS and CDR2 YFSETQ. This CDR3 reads CASSIGTGTEAFF. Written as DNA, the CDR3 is TGCGCCAGCAGCATAGGGACAGGCACTGAAGCTTTCTTT.

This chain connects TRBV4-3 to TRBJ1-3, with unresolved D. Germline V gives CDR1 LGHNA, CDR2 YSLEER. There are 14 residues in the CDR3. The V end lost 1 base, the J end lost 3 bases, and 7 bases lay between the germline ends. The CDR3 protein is CASSQGVLGNTIYF. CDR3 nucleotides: TGCGCCAGCAGCCAAGGCGTTCTTGGAAACACCATATATTTT.

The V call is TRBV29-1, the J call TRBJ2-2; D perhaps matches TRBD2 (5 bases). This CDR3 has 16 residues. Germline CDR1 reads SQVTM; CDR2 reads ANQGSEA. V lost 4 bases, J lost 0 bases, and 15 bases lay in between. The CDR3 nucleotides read TGCAGCGTTGTAATAGCGAGCCTTACGAACACCGGGGAGCTGTTTTTT. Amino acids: CSVVIASLTNTGELFF.

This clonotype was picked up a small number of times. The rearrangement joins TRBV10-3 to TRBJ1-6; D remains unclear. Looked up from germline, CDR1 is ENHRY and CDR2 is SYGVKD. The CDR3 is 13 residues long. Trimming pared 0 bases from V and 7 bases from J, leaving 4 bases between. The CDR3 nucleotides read TGTGCCATCAGTGAGTCTGAGAATTCACCCCTCCACTTT. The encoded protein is CAISESENSPLHF.

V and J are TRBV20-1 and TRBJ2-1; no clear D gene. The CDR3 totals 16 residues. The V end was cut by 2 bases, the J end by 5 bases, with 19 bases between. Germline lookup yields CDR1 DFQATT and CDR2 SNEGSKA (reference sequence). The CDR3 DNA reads TGCAGTGCTAGACCATCTTACACGAGCCTGCACAATGAGCAGTTCTTC. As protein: CSARPSYTSLHNEQFF.

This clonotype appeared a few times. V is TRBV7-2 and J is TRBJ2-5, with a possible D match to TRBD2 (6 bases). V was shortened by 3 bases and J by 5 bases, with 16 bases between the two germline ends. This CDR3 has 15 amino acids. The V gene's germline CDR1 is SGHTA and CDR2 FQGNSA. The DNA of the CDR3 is TGTGCCAGCAGCTTTAGCGTAGGACGGGGGGAGACCCAGTACTTC. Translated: CASSFSVGRGETQYF.

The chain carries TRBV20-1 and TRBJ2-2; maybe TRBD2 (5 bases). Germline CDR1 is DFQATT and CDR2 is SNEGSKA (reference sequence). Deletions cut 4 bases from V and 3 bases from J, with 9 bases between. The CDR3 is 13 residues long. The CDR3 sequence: CSAIRGDTGELFF. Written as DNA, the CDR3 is TGCAGTGCTATTCGGGGAGACACCGGGGAGCTGTTTTTT.

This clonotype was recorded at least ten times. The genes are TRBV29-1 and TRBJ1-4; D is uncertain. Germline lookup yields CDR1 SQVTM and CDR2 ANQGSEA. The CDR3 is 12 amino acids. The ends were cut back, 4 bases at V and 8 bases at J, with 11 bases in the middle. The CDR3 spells CSVAPGGEKLFF. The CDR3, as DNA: TGCAGCGTTGCCCCCGGTGGAGAAAAACTGTTTTTT.

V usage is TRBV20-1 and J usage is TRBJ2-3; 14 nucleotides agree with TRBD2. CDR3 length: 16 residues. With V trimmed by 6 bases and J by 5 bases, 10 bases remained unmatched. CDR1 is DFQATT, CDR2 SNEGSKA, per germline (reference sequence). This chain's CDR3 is CSAPKTSGGAGDTQYF. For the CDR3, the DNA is TGCAGTGCCCCCAAGACTAGCGGGGGGGCCGGAGATACGCAGTATTTT.

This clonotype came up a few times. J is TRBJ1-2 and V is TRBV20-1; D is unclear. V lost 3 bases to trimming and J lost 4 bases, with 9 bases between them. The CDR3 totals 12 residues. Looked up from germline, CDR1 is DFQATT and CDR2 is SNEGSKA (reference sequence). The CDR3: CSARGISYGYTF. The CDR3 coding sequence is TGCAGTGCTAGGGGCATAAGCTATGGCTACACCTTC.

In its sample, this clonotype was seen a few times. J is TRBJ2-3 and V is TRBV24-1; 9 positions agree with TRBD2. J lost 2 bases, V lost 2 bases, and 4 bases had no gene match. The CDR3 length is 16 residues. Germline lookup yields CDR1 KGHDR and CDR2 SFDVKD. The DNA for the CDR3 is TGTGCCACCAGTGATTCGAGCGGGGGGCTCACAGATACGCAGTATTTT. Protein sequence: CATSDSSGGLTDTQYF.

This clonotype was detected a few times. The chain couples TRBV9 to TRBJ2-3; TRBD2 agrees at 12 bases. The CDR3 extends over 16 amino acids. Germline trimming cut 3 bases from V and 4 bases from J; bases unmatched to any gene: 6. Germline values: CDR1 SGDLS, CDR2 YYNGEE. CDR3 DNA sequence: TGTGCCAGCAGCGAGACGACTAGCGGGGGTGCAGATACGCAGTATTTT. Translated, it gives CASSETTSGGADTQYF. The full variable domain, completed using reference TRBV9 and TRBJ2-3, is DSGVTQTPKHLITATGQRVTLRCSPRSGDLSVYWYQQSLDQGLQFLIQYYNGEERAKGNILERFSAQQFPDLHSELNLSSLELGDSALYFCASSETTSGGADTQYFGPGTRLTVL.

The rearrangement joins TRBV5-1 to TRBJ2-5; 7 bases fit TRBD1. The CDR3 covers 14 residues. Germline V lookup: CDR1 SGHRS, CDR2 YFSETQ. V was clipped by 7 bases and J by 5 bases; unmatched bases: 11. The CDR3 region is CASSLGQLYETQYF. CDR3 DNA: TGCGCCAGCTCCCTGGGACAGTTGTACGAGACCCAGTACTTC.

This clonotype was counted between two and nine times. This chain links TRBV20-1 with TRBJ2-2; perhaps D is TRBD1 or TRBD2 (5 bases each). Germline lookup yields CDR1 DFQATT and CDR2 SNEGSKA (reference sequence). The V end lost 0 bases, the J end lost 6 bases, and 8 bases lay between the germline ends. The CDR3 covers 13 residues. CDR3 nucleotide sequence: TGCAGTGCTAGAGATGGGACCGCCGGGGAGCTGTTTTTT. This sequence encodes CSARDGTAGELFF.

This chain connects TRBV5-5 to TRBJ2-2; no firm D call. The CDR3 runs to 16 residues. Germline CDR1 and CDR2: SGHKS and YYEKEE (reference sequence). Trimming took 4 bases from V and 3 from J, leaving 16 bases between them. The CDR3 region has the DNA TGTGCCAGCAGCCCCCTTTTTTCGGTTTACACCGGGGAGCTGTTTTTT. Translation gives CASSPLFSVYTGELFF. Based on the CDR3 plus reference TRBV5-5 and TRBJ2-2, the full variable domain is DAGVTQSPTHLIKTRGQQVTLRCSPISGHKSVSWYQQVLGQGPQFIFQYYEKEERGRGNFPDRFSARQFPNYSSELNVNALLLGDSALYLCASSPLFSVYTGELFFGEGSRLTVL.

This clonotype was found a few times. CDR3 in DNA: TGTGCCAGCAGCGTACTTAGCGGGAGGAACAATGAGCAGTTCTTC. This encodes CASSVLSGRNNEQFF. V is TRBV9 and J is TRBJ2-1, with 10 nucleotides matching TRBD2. Looked up from germline, CDR1 is SGDLS and CDR2 is YYNGEE. V was pared by 1 base and J by 5 bases, with 3 bases of the junction left unmatched. The CDR3 totals 15 residues.

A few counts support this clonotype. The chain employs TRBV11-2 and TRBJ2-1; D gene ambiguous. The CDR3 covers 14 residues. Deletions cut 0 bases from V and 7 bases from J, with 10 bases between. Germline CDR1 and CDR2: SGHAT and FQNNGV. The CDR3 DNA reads TGTGCCAGCAGCTTAGATCTATCCGTGAATGAGCAGTTCTTC. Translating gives CASSLDLSVNEQFF.

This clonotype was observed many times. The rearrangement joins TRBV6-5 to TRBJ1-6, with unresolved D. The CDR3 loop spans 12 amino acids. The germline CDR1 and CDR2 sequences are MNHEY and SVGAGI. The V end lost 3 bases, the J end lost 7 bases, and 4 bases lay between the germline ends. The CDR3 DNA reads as TGTGCCAGCAGTTATCTGAATTCACCCCTCCACTTT. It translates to CASSYLNSPLHF.

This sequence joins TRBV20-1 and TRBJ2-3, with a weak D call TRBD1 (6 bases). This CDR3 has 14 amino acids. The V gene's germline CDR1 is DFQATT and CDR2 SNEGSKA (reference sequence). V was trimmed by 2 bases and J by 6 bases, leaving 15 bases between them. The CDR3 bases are TGCAGTGCTAGACCTGGGGGCGCGACGGATACGCAGTATTTT. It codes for CSARPGGATDTQYF.